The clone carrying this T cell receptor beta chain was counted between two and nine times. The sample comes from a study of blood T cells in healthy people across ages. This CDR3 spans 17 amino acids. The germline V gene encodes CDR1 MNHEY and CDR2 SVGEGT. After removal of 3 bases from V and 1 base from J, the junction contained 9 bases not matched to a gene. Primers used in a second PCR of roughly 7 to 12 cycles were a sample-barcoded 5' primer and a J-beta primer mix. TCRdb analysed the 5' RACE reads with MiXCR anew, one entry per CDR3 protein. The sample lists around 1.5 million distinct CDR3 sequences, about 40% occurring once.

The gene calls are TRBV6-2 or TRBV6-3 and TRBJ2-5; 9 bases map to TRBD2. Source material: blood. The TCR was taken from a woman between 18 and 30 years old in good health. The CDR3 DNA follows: TGTGCCAGCAGTTATAACCCGCTAGCGGGACTCCAAGAGACCCAGTACTTC. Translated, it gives CASSYNPLAGLQETQYF.